This T cell receptor beta chain appears in the sequencing data of a study of glioma-infiltrating T cells. Note on this clonotype: Its antigen remains unknown.

Looked up from germline, CDR1 is SQVTM and CDR2 is ANQGSEA. Deletions cut 6 bases from V and 4 bases from J, with 13 bases between. The CDR3 sequence is 13 residues long. Study-wide results and limits: Tissue and blood shared very few CDR3 sequences. Gliomas, especially low-grade, showed above-expected tissue-blood divergence; non-neoplastic patients showed below.

Using RNA template, CDR3s of TCR alpha and beta were amplified with iRepertoire arm-PCR. Tissue mRNA or PBMC total RNA, roughly 90-450 ng, went into one-step reverse transcription and amplification. TCRdb re-called the multiplex PCR reads through MiXCR, storing one row per CDR3 protein. The table records 150,000 to 200,000 distinct CDR3 sequences, roughly 32% of them present only once. V and J are TRBV29-1 and TRBJ1-3; D is perhaps TRBD1 (5 bases). The origin of this receptor is a human donor with low-grade glioma or glioblastoma, undergoing nonglioma brain surgery, or in good health (not recorded which). Material: glioma tissue, nonneoplastic brain tissue, or PBMCs (not recorded which). The CDR3 sequence: CSVETVSGNTIYF. Here the CDR3 DNA reads TGCAGCGTGGAGACAGTGTCCGGAAACACCATATATTTT.